This TCR beta chain was sequenced during a study of shared clonotypes between healthy human individuals (dated by TCRdb to 2020 to 2022). Concerning the study at large: The cohort included a few men and a couple of women between 18 and 49 years of age. For each donor, CD4 naive and CD4 memory were each given three plates, CD8 naive was given two plates, and CD8 memory was given one plate. The study deeply sequenced blood TCR repertoires of about 5 healthy adults to estimate repertoire size and the extent of clonotype sharing between individuals. Different laboratories and diverse techniques were used to prepare libraries and sequence TCR repertoires, to increase sequencing depth and limit assay-specific biases. Leukapheresis yielded between about 0.85 and 10 billion PBMCs per donor.

Healthy HIV-negative adults with no recently reported acute infections or vaccinations were included as donors. Every donor was a Caucasian adult residing in Nashville, Tennessee, USA. CD4+ T cells were enriched by magnetic negative selection; naive cells were then positively selected on CD45RA, and the negative fraction formed the memory subset. After blood collection by leukapheresis, PBMCs were isolated using Ficoll-Histopaque density gradient centrifugation and then cryopreserved in the vapor phase of liquid nitrogen. Purity and quantity of every magnetically sorted T cell population were checked by analytical flow cytometry. Each sorted fraction had its genomic DNA isolated and then quantified by UV absorbance on a Nanodrop 2000c. The V end gives up 5 bases and the J end 1 base, leaving 11 bases in the junction not matched to a gene. Including the terminal cysteine and phenylalanine, the CDR3 comprises 16 residues. This entry keeps only the CDR3 DNA: 48 bases, framed from base 1. For CDR1 and CDR2, the germline V gene lists MDHEN and SYDVKM.

Results the study describes overall, beyond this receptor: Rarefaction of sorted-subset datasets indicated incomplete sequencing despite the large sequencing depth. Clonotypes shared by all four sorted-subset donors showed higher generation probabilities than non-shared clonotypes. When a handful of donors were compared, the shared fraction of clonotypes was about 5.5% for naive CD4, around 3.5% for naive CD8, 2.3% for memory CD4, and 0.4% for memory CD8. Naive subsets generally had larger estimated clonotype richness than memory subsets. Sampling was restricted to blood, and TCR repertoires in tissue are likely to differ from TCR repertoires in blood. Based on pairwise subsampling, the degree of clonotype sharing among donors was expected to be affected by sequencing depth. The genetic and exposure-history diversity represented was limited by the small number of donors.

Using the deep immunoSEQ assay, TCR CDR3 regions were amplified from genomic DNA by multiplex PCR. Extracted genomic DNA from each cell subset was spread evenly across all wells of several immunoSEQ 96-well plates, with each plate serving as a replicate. For sorted subsets, about 220 ng of genomic DNA, equivalent to about 30,000 T cell genomes, went into each replicate PCR. Purified libraries were measured with a Qubit 3.0 fluorometer, size-checked on a Bioanalyzer 2100, and measured again with the KAPA Library Quantification kit. Every immunoSEQ 96-well plate was sequenced on a separate single-read 150-cycle Illumina NextSeq 550 flow cell. As for the original processing: Because the immunoSEQ output included only junctional sequences and no quality scores, the filtering could not be the same as the filtering used for full-length reads. To assign V/J genes and CDR3, sequences were annotated against IMGT germline references using PyIR, a Python wrapper for IgBLAST v1.9. Reads with weak V/J assignments (E-value above 1e-6), missing CDR3, stop codons, out-of-frame junctions, or ambiguous translated residues were removed. V3J clonotypes were defined by identical inferred V gene, J gene, and CDR3 amino acid sequence. To compute the percentage overlap between repertoires, the number of shared unique clonotypes was divided by the size of the smaller repertoire. Three approaches were used to assess repertoire richness: RTK rarefaction, the Chao1 estimator, and Recon v2.1 estimates of unobserved clonotypes. Generation probabilities were computed with OLGA for all TCRbeta clonotypes obtained by the gDNA method from a handful of donors. The table was pulled from immuneACCESS by TCRdb, which kept in-frame rearrangements only. Such tables lose some clones; where checked, under half of the loss comes from unresolved V genes, and the rest has no known cause. V and J calls and clone size come straight from that table; D and trimming were deduced from the DNA. This sample lists about 1.1 million clones; approximately 80% were detected once. The ten largest clones capture 0.55% to 0.7% of the sample.

With respect to this clone: Its cognate antigen has yet to be identified. No qualities accompany the bases; no much larger clone lies one base away.

The rearrangement combines TRBV28 with TRBJ2-7; 7 bases in the junction line up with TRBD2. This TCR was sampled from a man younger than 35 in good health. Some clones in this sample may be carry-over from other donors' samples. Sequencing input: memory CD4+ T cells from PBMCs. The cell subset or site label on this specimen signifies: CD45RA-negative fraction. This receptor has the CDR3 CASSLLSSGGSYEQYF. The DNA reads as follows: TGTGCCAGCAGTCTCCTATCTAGCGGCGGGTCCTACGAGCAGTACTTC. Reference TRBV28 and TRBJ2-7 genes cover what lies past the CDR3, so the full variable domain is DVKVTQSSRYLVKRTGEKVFLECVQDMDHENMFWYRQDPGLGLRLIYFSYDVKMKEKGDIPEGYSVSREKKERFSLILESASTNQTSMYLCASSLLSSGGSYEQYFGPGTRLTVT.